This T cell receptor beta chain is from a study of T-cell memory formation after mild COVID-19. Across the whole study: The study found TCR clusters largely donor specific.

General study findings and limits: There was a balanced CD4/CD8 profile in clones contracting day 15 to 85, and later expanders leaned CD4+. The CD4+ clones that contracted clustered mainly within CM and EM, and the CD8+ clones concentrated in EMRA.

Employing constant-segment primers, 5'RACE generated TCR alpha and TCR beta cDNA libraries bearing sample barcodes and UMIs. Using its own MiXCR run on the 5' RACE reads, TCRdb lists one record per CDR3 protein. The sample records about 400,000 distinct CDR3 sequences, 13% to 15% being singletons. This CDR3 has 14 residues. Per germline, CDR1 SGHTA and CDR2 FQGNSA. With 2 bases removed from V and 2 bases from J, the gap between germline ends came to 7 bases. This clonotype has a handful of counts. Antigen specificity is unknown. V and J are TRBV7-2 and TRBJ2-1; unclear D gene. The sequence was collected from a man in his late teens or twenties who had mild COVID-19 (a few samples of this study predate the infection). Cell type and time point are not known. Sequencing was done on a sample of PBMCs or a T cell subset sorted from them (not recorded which). The CDR3 here is CASSLSPAYNEQFF. CDR3 bases: TGTGCCAGCAGCTTAAGCCCAGCCTACAATGAGCAGTTCTTC.